This passage covers 19 T cell receptor beta chains from one sample sequenced in a study of blood T cells in healthy people across ages. Alongside a J-beta primer mix, a sample-barcoded 5' primer served in a second PCR lasting about 7 to 12 cycles. MiXCR was run by TCRdb on the 5' RACE reads, yielding one entry per CDR3 protein. The sample includes about 1.8 million distinct CDR3 sequences, roughly 52% of them seen just once. Sample: blood. These receptors came from a woman in her thirties or forties in good health.

V gene TRBV10-1 combines with J gene TRBJ2-1, with TRBD1 matching over 10 bases. Looked up from germline, CDR1 is WNHNN and CDR2 is SYGVQD (reference sequence). V dropped 9 bases and J dropped 5; count of bases not matched to a gene: 4. The CDR3 length is 13 residues. The CDR3: CASGDRGHNEQFF. In nucleotides, the CDR3 is TGCGCCAGTGGGGACAGGGGTCACAATGAGCAGTTCTTC.

The sample holds a few counts of this clonotype. This chain joins TRBV5-1 and TRBJ1-2, with unresolved D. Deletions cut 7 bases from V and 3 bases from J, with 10 bases between. The CDR3 consists of 12 residues. CDR1 and CDR2 (germline): SGHRS, YFSETQ. The CDR3 nucleotides read TGCGCCAGCGGTACCACGGACTATGGCTACACCTTC. This sequence encodes CASGTTDYGYTF.

This sequence joins TRBV20-1 and TRBJ2-5; D is ambiguous. TRBJ2-7 explains the end of the DNA better; the J call may be wrong. The CDR3 is made up of 13 amino acids. Germline lookup yields CDR1 DFQATT and CDR2 SNEGSKA (reference sequence). The CDR3 DNA is TGCAGTGCTAGCCGCAGGATTGCTGGCGAGCAGTACTTC. It codes for CSASRRIAGEQYF.

This clonotype was counted between two and nine times. The rearrangement uses TRBV12-3 or TRBV12-4 and TRBJ2-7; TRBD2 matches 8 bases. J lost 6 bases, V lost 0 bases, and 13 bases had no gene match. The CDR3 sequence is 17 residues long. The CDR3 spells CASSLAGRGGRLSEQYF. Written as DNA, the CDR3 is TGTGCCAGCAGTTTAGCGGGACGGGGGGGCCGGTTGTCCGAGCAGTACTTC.

The genes are TRBV28 and TRBJ2-1; 8 bases map to TRBD1. This CDR3 comprises 16 residues. Trimming took 5 bases from V and 3 from J; bases not matched to a gene: 9. Germline CDR1 is MDHEN and CDR2 is SYDVKM. CDR3 sequence: CASSGTRDRRYNEQFF. The CDR3 nucleotides are TGTGCCAGCAGTGGAACCCGGGACAGGCGCTACAATGAGCAGTTCTTC.

This clonotype was counted a few times. V and J are TRBV7-2 and TRBJ2-4; 7 nucleotides agree with TRBD1. From germline, CDR1 is SGHTA and CDR2 FQGNSA. This CDR3 contains 15 residues. Trimming took 2 bases from V and 5 from J; bases not matched to a gene: 6. CDR3 amino acids: CASSLTTGRENIQYF. The CDR3 bases are TGTGCCAGCAGCTTAACGACAGGGCGGGAAAACATTCAGTACTTC.

CDR3: CASSSKGAGANVLTF. CDR3 nucleotides: TGTGCCAGCAGCTCAAAGGGGGCTGGGGCCAACGTCCTGACTTTC. J is TRBJ2-6 and V is TRBV9; possibly TRBD1 for D (6 bases). With 4 bases removed from V and 2 bases from J, the gap between germline ends came to 10 bases. Germline V gives CDR1 SGDLS, CDR2 YYNGEE. The CDR3 has 15 residues.

The chain employs TRBV6-2 or TRBV6-3 and TRBJ2-7; 8 bases fit TRBD1. Germline V lookup: CDR1 MNHEY, CDR2 SVGEGT. This CDR3 is 16 amino acids long. J lost 0 bases, V lost 2 bases, and 6 bases had no gene match. The CDR3 coding sequence is TGTGCCAGCAGTTACCGGGGACAGGTCAGCTCCTACGAGCAGTACTTC. Encoded protein: CASSYRGQVSSYEQYF.

This clonotype was recorded a few times. V usage is TRBV3-1 and J usage is TRBJ1-1; D ambiguous. Germline CDR1 reads LGHDT; CDR2 reads YNNKEL (reference sequence). This CDR3 spans 11 amino acids. The ends were cut back, 3 bases at V and 11 bases at J, with 10 bases in the middle. CDR3 nucleotides: TGTGCCAGCAGCCAGGAAGGAAAGGCTTTCTTT. Residues: CASSQEGKAFF.

CDR3 in amino acids: CSGGEDGYTF. As DNA, the CDR3 is TGCAGCGGGGGGGAGGATGGCTACACCTTC. The chain is built from TRBV29-1 and TRBJ1-2; possible D gene TRBD1, 5 bases. Per the germline V gene, CDR1 is SQVTM and CDR2 is ANQGSEA. The CDR3 has 10 amino acids. V was cut by 7 bases and J by 6 bases, with 9 bases left in between.

In this sample, this clonotype turned up a few times. The chain carries TRBV10-3 and TRBJ2-3, with D possibly matching TRBD2 (6 bases). The CDR3 is 17 residues long. In germline, CDR1 is ENHRY, CDR2 SYGVKD. The V end lost 2 bases, the J end lost 1 base, and 16 bases lay between the germline ends. This CDR3 reads CAISEPQPREGTDTQYF. CDR3 DNA: TGTGCCATCAGTGAGCCCCAACCGCGGGAAGGCACAGATACGCAGTATTTT.

This sequence joins TRBV4-1 and TRBJ2-3; D possibly corresponds to TRBD2 (6 bases). V was clipped by 0 bases and J by 5 bases, with 15 bases between them. Germline V gene data show CDR1 as MGHRA and CDR2 as YSYEKL. This CDR3 region has 16 residues. Here the CDR3 reads CASSQDGGQGLDTQYF. Written as DNA, the CDR3 is TGCGCCAGCAGCCAAGATGGAGGGCAGGGTTTAGATACGCAGTATTTT.

The table lists this clonotype with a few counts. This sequence joins TRBV9 and TRBJ2-1; D possibly corresponds to TRBD1 (6 bases). This CDR3 spans 17 amino acids. Trimming pared 4 bases from V and 4 bases from J, leaving 21 bases between. The germline V gene encodes CDR1 SGDLS and CDR2 YYNGEE. Here the CDR3 DNA reads TGTGCCAGCAGCAACACTGGGGAGCCCAGGGGTTACAATGAGCAGTTCTTC. Its translation: CASSNTGEPRGYNEQFF.

The V call is TRBV13, the J call TRBJ2-5; the match to TRBD2 covers 9 bases. Matching the DNA end better, TRBJ2-7 makes the J call doubtful. Looked up from germline, CDR1 is PRHDT and CDR2 is FYEKMQ (reference sequence). The CDR3 contains 14 residues. In DNA, the CDR3 is TGTGCCAGCAGATTTAGCGGGGGAGGCCACGAGCAGTACTTC. This encodes CASRFSGGGHEQYF.

The V gene is TRBV4-3, the J gene TRBJ2-3; 9 nucleotides match TRBD2. V gave up 0 bases and J gave up 5 bases; unmatched junction bases: 6. The CDR3 loop spans 16 amino acids. Germline CDR1 reads LGHNA; CDR2 reads YSLEER. CDR3 sequence: CASSQDLGGGVDTQYF. The CDR3, as DNA: TGCGCCAGCAGCCAAGACCTTGGCGGGGGGGTAGATACGCAGTATTTT.

This rearrangement joins TRBV7-2 to TRBJ1-5; 7 nucleotides line up with TRBD1. Germline V lookup: CDR1 SGHTA, CDR2 FQGNSA. The CDR3 length is 16 residues. The junction had 9 bases not matched to a gene; V was cut back by 5 bases and J by 2 bases. CDR3 in amino acids: CASSPQGSTGNQPQHF. The DNA of the CDR3 is TGTGCCAGCAGCCCACAGGGGAGTACGGGCAATCAGCCCCAGCATTTT.

The chain combines TRBV4-1 with TRBJ1-5; a possible D gene is TRBD1 (6 bases). This CDR3 contains 16 residues. The V gene's germline CDR1 is MGHRA and CDR2 YSYEKL. V shed 4 bases and J shed 5 bases, with 18 bases lying between them. In nucleotides, the CDR3 is TGCGCCAGCAGCCCAGATGGGGGGGCAGCGGATCAGCCCCAGCATTTT. It encodes CASSPDGGAADQPQHF.

Concerning this clonotype: Relative to the germline gene, one junction end is altered; a read error may explain this. The chain has TRBV27 and TRBJ2-2; 9 nucleotides agree with TRBD2. This CDR3 has 17 amino acids. The germline CDR1 and CDR2 sequences are MNHEY and SMNVEV (reference sequence). The CDR3 region is CACSRSGGPVNTGELFF. CDR3 nucleotides: TGTGCCTGCAGTAGGAGCGGGGGGCCAGTGAACACCGGGGAGCTGTTTTTT.

The chain recombines TRBV25-1 with TRBJ1-6; 8 positions match TRBD1. CDR3 size: 15 residues. V dropped 3 bases and J dropped 7; count of bases not matched to a gene: 5. Germline CDR1 reads MGHDK; CDR2 reads SYGVNS. CDR3 region: CASSDLGQGNSPLHF. Here the CDR3 DNA reads TGTGCCAGCAGTGATTTAGGACAGGGCAATTCACCCCTCCACTTT.